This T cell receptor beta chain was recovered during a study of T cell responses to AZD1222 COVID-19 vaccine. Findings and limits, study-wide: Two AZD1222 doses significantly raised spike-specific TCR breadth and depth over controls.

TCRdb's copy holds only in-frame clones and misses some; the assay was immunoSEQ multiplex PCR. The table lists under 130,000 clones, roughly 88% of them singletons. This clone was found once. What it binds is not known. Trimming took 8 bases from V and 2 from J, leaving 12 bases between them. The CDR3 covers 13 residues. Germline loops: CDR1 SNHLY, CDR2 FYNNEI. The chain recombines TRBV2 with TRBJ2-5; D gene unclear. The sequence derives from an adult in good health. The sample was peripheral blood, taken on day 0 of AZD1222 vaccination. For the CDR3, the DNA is TGTGCCAGCCGACCTCCACAGCAAGAGACCCAGTACTTC. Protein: CASRPPQQETQYF.